Listed below are T cell receptor beta chains from one sample, sequenced in a study of cytomegalovirus exposure and HLA in healthy donors. This table comes from immunoSEQ multiplex PCR, and its TCRdb copy is limited to in-frame clones, with some not included. The repertoire holds about 130,000 clones, with roughly three quarters as singletons. Sequences were obtained from PBMCs. The source of these receptors is a man aged 30 to 39 in good health and CMV-seropositive. CDR3s include the opening cysteine and the closing phenylalanine or tryptophan. A D gene is named only where the DNA matches it firmly. Expanded clones are given a class, and other clones once, few, many or no size at all.

V	D	J	size	CDR3	DNA
TRBV7-9	.	TRBJ1-2	.	CSSSLGSRGDYTF	TGTTCCAGCAGCTTAGGGTCCCGGGGGGACTACACCTTC
TRBV13	.	TRBJ2-2	.	CASSLYINTGELFF	TGTGCCAGCAGCTTATACATAAACACCGGGGAGCTGTTTTTT
TRBV7-8	.	TRBJ2-7	.	CASSYTTGGYEQYF	TGTGCCAGCAGCTATACGACAGGCGGCTACGAGCAGTACTTC
TRBV13	TRBD2	TRBJ2-1	.	CASSLDSGRGLGNEQFF	TGTGCCAGCAGCTTAGATAGCGGGAGAGGGTTGGGGAATGAGCAGTTCTTC
TRBV30	.	TRBJ2-1	.	CAWSKTRYYNEQFF	TGTGCCTGGAGTAAAACTAGATACTACAATGAGCAGTTCTTC
TRBV9	TRBD1	TRBJ1-2	.	CASSIDRALQNPNYGYTF	TGTGCCAGCAGCATTGACAGGGCACTCCAGAATCCTAACTATGGCTACACCTTC
TRBV29-1	TRBD1	TRBJ2-7	.	CSVEVGDRSAYEQYF	TGCAGCGTTGAAGTCGGGGACAGATCCGCCTACGAGCAGTACTTC
TRBV27	.	TRBJ2-7	.	CATGVGRGYEQYF	TGTGCCACGGGTGTGGGCAGGGGATACGAGCAGTACTTC
TRBV5-6	.	TRBJ1-2	few	CASSILRGTTNYGYTF	TGTGCCAGCAGCATACTACGGGGGACTACTAACTATGGCTACACCTTC
TRBV7-9	TRBD2	TRBJ2-4	.	CASSGGLAGPIQNIQYF	TGTGCCAGCAGCGGAGGACTAGCGGGCCCCATTCAAAACATTCAGTACTTC
TRBV5-5	TRBD1	TRBJ1-3	.	CASRRDSDSGNTIYF	TGTGCCAGCAGGCGGGACAGCGACTCTGGAAACACCATATATTTT
TRBV11-3	.	TRBJ2-5	.	CASSASGGQETQYF	TGTGCCAGCAGCGCGTCCGGGGGTCAAGAGACCCAGTACTTC
TRBV7-2	.	TRBJ1-5	.	CASSLVSRNGQPQHF	TGTGCCAGCAGCTTGGTGTCCAGGAACGGTCAGCCCCAGCATTTT
TRBV7-2	.	TRBJ2-2	.	CASSLGPATIRYTGELFF	TGTGCCAGCAGCTTGGGTCCAGCGACTATTAGGTACACCGGGGAGCTGTTTTTT
TRBV28	TRBD1	TRBJ2-7	.	CASSSGQGFYEQYF	TGTGCCAGCAGTTCCGGACAGGGGTTCTACGAGCAGTACTTC
TRBV5-6	TRBD1	TRBJ2-5	.	CASSLVGTGDQETQYF	TGTGCCAGCAGCTTGGTAGGGACAGGGGACCAAGAGACCCAGTACTTC
TRBV29-1	TRBD2	TRBJ2-7	.	CSALTSESSYEQYF	TGCAGCGCCTTGACTAGCGAAAGCTCCTACGAGCAGTACTTC
TRBV4-2	.	TRBJ2-3	.	CASSQDPGSGLGTDTQYF	TGTGCCAGCAGCCAAGATCCCGGGTCGGGATTGGGCACAGATACGCAGTATTTT
TRBV7-2	TRBD1	TRBJ1-2	few	CASSLERQGYGYTF	TGTGCCAGCAGCTTAGAAAGACAGGGATATGGCTACACCTTC
TRBV5-1	.	TRBJ2-3	.	CASSISGPNTDTQYF	TGCGCCAGCTCCATAAGCGGGCCAAACACAGATACGCAGTATTTT
TRBV5-5	TRBD1	TRBJ2-7	.	CASSLGTVSSYEQYF	TGTGCCAGCAGCTTAGGGACAGTCTCCTCCTACGAGCAGTACTTC
TRBV28	.	TRBJ2-6	.	CATSSGANVLTF	TGTGCCACGAGCTCTGGGGCCAACGTCCTGACTTTC
TRBV4-3	.	TRBJ2-7	.	CASSRNRERDEQYF	TGCGCCAGCAGCCGAAACAGGGAACGGGACGAGCAGTACTTC
TRBV6-1	TRBD1	TRBJ2-2	.	CASRTQGIGELFF	TGTGCCAGCAGAACACAGGGGATCGGGGAGCTGTTTTTT
TRBV10-3	.	TRBJ2-6	.	CAISEAIGSSGANVLTF	TGTGCCATCAGTGAGGCGATTGGGAGCTCTGGGGCCAACGTCCTGACTTTC
TRBV30	.	TRBJ1-5	.	CAWSKRSGQPQHF	TGTGCCTGGAGTAAGAGGTCGGGTCAGCCCCAGCATTTT
TRBV7-8	TRBD1	TRBJ1-2	.	CASSFGRGRGANYGYTF	TGTGCCAGCAGCTTTGGCAGGGGGCGTGGTGCTAACTATGGCTACACCTTC
TRBV28	.	TRBJ1-1	few	CASSFAIYYTEAFF	TGTGCCAGCAGTTTCGCTATATACTACACTGAAGCTTTCTTT
TRBV15	.	TRBJ1-5	.	CATSSAAGGNQPQHF	TGTGCCACCAGCAGTGCTGCAGGGGGCAATCAGCCCCAGCATTTT
TRBV6-1	TRBD1	TRBJ2-7	.	CASSDPGGQGGYEQYF	TGTGCCAGCAGTGACCCGGGGGGACAGGGTGGCTACGAGCAGTACTTC
TRBV7-2	TRBD1	TRBJ1-2	.	CASSFGQGGYGYTF	TGTGCCAGCAGCTTTGGACAGGGGGGCTATGGCTACACCTTC
TRBV28	.	TRBJ1-2	few	CARPTGNQWDYGYTF	TGTGCCAGACCCACCGGGAACCAATGGGACTATGGCTACACCTTC
TRBV7-6	TRBD2	TRBJ2-5	few	CASSDGTTETQYF	TGTGCCAGCAGCGACGGGACTACTGAGACCCAGTACTTC
TRBV5-5	TRBD1	TRBJ2-3	.	CASSPRTGGRKSTDTQYF	TGTGCCAGCAGCCCAAGGACAGGGGGCCGAAAAAGCACAGATACGCAGTATTTT
TRBV4-2	.	TRBJ2-7	.	CASSGSNYEQYF	TGTGCCAGCAGCGGTAGTAACTACGAGCAGTACTTC
TRBV5-3	.	TRBJ1-2	.	CARSRDWGGDGYTF	TGTGCCAGAAGCCGCGATTGGGGAGGCGATGGCTACACCTTC
TRBV28	TRBD2	TRBJ2-3	few	CASSMGLAGLTDTQYF	TGTGCCAGCAGTATGGGACTAGCGGGCCTCACAGATACGCAGTATTTT
TRBV13	.	TRBJ2-7	.	CASSEGGGNEQYF	TGTGCCAGCAGCGAGGGGGGAGGGAACGAGCAGTACTTC
TRBV29-1	.	TRBJ2-5	.	CSVDGGGGQETQYF	TGCAGCGTTGATGGGGGAGGGGGCCAAGAGACCCAGTACTTC
TRBV4-3	TRBD1	TRBJ2-7	.	CASSQDPDRANEQYF	TGCGCCAGCAGCCAAGATCCCGACAGGGCCAACGAGCAGTACTTC
TRBV4-3	.	TRBJ2-7	.	CASSLDRNYEQYF	TGCGCCAGCAGCCTCGACAGGAACTACGAGCAGTACTTC
TRBV18	TRBD2	TRBJ2-7	.	CASSPPTTSGSYEQYF	TGTGCCAGCTCACCACCGACGACTAGCGGCTCCTACGAGCAGTACTTC
TRBV7-8	.	TRBJ2-7	.	CASSLSYEQYF	TGTGCCAGCAGCCTAAGTTACGAGCAGTACTTC
TRBV5-1	.	TRBJ1-2	few	CASSLAQGTRYGYTF	TGCGCCAGCAGCTTGGCCCAGGGAACGCGGTATGGCTACACCTTC
TRBV5-1	.	TRBJ2-5	.	CASRGRLGIGETQYF	TGCGCCAGCAGGGGGAGGTTGGGGATCGGAGAGACCCAGTACTTC